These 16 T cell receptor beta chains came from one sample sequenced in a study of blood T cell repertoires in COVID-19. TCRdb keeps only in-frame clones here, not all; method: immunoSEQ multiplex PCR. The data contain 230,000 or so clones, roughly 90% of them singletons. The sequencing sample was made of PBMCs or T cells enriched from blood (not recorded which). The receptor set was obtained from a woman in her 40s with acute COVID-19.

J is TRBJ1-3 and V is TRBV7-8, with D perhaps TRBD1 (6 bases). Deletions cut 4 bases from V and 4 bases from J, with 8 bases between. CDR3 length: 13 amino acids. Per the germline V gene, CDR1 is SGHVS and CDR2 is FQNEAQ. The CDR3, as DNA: TGTGCCAGCAGCTCCGGACAGGGAAACACCATATATTTT. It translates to CASSSGQGNTIYF.

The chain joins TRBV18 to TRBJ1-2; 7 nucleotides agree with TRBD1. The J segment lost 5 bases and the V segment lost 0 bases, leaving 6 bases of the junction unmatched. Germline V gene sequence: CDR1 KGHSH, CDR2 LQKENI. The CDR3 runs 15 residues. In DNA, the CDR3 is TGTGCCAGCTCACCACCGGACAGGTCCCTGTATGGCTACACCTTC. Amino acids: CASSPPDRSLYGYTF.

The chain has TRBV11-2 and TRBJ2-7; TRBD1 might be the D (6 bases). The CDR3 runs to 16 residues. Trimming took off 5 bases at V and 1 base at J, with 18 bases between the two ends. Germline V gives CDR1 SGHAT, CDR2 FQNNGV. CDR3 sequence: CASSRSRGGRSYEQYF. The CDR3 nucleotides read TGTGCCAGCAGCCGGTCCAGGGGTGGGCGTTCCTACGAGCAGTACTTC.

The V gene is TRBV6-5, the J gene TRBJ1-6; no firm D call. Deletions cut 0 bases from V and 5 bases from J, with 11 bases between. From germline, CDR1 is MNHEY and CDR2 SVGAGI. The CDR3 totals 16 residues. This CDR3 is CASSYSTEEDNSPLHF. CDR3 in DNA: TGTGCCAGCAGTTACTCGACTGAAGAGGATAATTCACCCCTCCACTTT.

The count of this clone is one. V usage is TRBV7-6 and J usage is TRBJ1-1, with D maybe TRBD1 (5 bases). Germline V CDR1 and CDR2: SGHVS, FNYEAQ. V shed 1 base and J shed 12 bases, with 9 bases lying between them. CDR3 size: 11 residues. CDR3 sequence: CASSLGQRTFF. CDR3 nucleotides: TGTGCCAGCAGCTTAGGACAGAGGACTTTCTTT. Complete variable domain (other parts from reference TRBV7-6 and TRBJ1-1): GAGVSQSPRYKVTKRGQDVALRCDPISGHVSLYWYRQALGQGPEFLTYFNYEAQQDKSGLPNDRFSAERPEGSISTLTIQRTEQRDSAMYRCASSLGQRTFFGQGTRLTVV.

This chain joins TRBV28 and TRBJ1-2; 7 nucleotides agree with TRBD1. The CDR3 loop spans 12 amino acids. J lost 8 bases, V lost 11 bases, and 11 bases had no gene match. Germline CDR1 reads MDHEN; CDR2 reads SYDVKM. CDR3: CAGTTGLQGYTF. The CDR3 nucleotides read TGTGCCGGAACGACAGGGCTACAAGGCTACACCTTC.

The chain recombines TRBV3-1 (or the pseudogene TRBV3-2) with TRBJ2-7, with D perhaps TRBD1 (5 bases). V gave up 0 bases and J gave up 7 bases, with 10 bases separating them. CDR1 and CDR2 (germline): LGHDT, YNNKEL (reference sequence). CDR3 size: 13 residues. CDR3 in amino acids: CASSQEGRAEQYV. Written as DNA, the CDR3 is TGTGCCAGCAGCCAAGAGGGCAGGGCAGAGCAGTACGTC.

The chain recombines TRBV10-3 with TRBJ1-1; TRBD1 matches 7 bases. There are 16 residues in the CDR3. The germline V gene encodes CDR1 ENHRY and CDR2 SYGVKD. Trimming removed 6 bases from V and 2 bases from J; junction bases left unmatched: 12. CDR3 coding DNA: TGTGCCATCAGCCATAATCTGGGACAGCTCAACACTGAAGCTTTCTTT. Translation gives CAISHNLGQLNTEAFF.

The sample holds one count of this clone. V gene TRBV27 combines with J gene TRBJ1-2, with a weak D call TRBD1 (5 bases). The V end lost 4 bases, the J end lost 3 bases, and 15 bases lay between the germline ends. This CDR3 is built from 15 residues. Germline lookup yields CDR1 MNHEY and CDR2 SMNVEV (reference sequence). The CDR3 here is CASSSPRGGDYGYTF. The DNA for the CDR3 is TGTGCCAGCAGTTCCCCCCGGGGGGGGGACTATGGCTACACCTTC.

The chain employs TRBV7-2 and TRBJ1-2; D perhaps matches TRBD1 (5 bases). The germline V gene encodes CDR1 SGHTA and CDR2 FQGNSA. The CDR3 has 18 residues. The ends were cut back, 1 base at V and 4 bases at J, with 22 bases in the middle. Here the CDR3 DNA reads TGTGCCAGCAGCTTAGGCCCTTACGGCTCGGGGGGGATCTATGGCTACACCTTC. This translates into CASSLGPYGSGGIYGYTF.

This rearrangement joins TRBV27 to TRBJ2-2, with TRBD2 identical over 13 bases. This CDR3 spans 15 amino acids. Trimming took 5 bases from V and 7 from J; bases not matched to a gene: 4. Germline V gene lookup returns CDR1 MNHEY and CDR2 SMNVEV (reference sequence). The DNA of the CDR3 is TGTGCCAGCAGTAGGACTAGCGGGGGAGACGGGGAGCTGTTTTTT. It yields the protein CASSRTSGGDGELFF.

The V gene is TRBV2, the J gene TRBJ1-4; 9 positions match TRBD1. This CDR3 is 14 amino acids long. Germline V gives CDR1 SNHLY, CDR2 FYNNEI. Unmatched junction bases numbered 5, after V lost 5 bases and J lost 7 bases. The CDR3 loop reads CASSQQGAGEKLFF. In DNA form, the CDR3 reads TGTGCCAGCAGTCAACAGGGGGCCGGTGAAAAACTGTTTTTT.

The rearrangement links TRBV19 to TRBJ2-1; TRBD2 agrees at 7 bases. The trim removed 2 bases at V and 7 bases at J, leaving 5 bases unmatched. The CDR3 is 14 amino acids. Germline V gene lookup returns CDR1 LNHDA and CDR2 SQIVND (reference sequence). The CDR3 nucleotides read TGTGCCAGTAGTATACAGGTAGCGGGTAATGAGCAGTTCTTC. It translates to CASSIQVAGNEQFF.

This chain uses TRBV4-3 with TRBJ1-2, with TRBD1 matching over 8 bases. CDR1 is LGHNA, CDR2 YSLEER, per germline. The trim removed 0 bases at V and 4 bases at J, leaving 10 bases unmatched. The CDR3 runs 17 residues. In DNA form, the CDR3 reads TGCGCCAGCAGCCAAGAGGGGGAACCGGACAGGGCCTATGGCTACACCTTC. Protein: CASSQEGEPDRAYGYTF.

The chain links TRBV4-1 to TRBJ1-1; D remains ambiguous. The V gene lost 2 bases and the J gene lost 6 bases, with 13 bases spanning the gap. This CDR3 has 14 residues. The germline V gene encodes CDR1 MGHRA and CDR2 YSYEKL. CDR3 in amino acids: CASSQSVSVAEAFF. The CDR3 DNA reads TGCGCCAGCAGCCAATCTGTATCCGTCGCTGAAGCTTTCTTT.

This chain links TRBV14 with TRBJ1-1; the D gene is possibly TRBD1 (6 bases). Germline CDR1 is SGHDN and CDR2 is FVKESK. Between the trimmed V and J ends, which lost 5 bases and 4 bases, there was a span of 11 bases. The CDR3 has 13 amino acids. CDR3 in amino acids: CASSVTRGTEAFF. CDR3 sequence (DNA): TGTGCCAGCAGCGTCACCAGGGGCACTGAAGCTTTCTTT.